This T cell receptor beta chain was documented in a study of T cell changes during pregnancy in multiple sclerosis (dated by TCRdb to between 2018 and 2021). Notes on the research overall: In women with multiple sclerosis, the researchers looked at how the T cell repertoire shifted as pregnancy progressed.

Library construction relied on the immunoSEQ multiplex PCR assay. TCRdb carries this immuneACCESS record with in-frame sequences only. Its versions omit some clonotypes, under half of them owing to an unresolved V gene in the studies checked, with the rest unexplained. The sample profile shows 30,000 to 45,000 clones; approximately 92% of them were found once. The ten largest clones add up to 1.2% of the sample. In the case of this clone: The antigen it binds to is not known. No qualities accompany the bases; no much larger clone lies one base away.

CDR1 and CDR2 were assigned from the germline V gene (reference sequence) as SGHNT and YYREEE. The CDR3 starts with the cysteine, ends with the phenylalanine, and has 17 residues. Only the CDR3 region is kept as DNA, spanning 51 bases read in frame from base 1. The germline V and J ends show losses of 1 base and 0 bases respectively, and no gene match explains 7 bases of the junction. Recombination joined TRBV5-4 with TRBJ2-1, and 7 bases in between align with TRBD2. Material: peripheral blood, obtained before pregnancy. The receptor was isolated from a female donor with multiple sclerosis, enrolled in a pregnancy study. The CDR3 protein is CASSLISPGGSYNEQFF. The base sequence is TGTGCCAGCAGCTTGATTAGTCCGGGGGGCTCCTACAATGAGCAGTTCTTC.